The 3 T cell receptor beta chains in this list originate from one sample, sequenced in a study of blood T cell repertoires in COVID-19. Generated by immunoSEQ multiplex PCR, the TCRdb table keeps only in-frame clones and is missing some. The sample lists 35,000 to 45,000 clones; roughly 89% were seen once. The sample comprised peripheral blood. These receptors were collected from a human donor in a cohort sampled during active COVID-19.

This clone was recorded a few times. V and J are TRBV10-2 and TRBJ2-5; D is unclear. V lost 3 bases and J 2 bases, leaving 7 bases between the germline ends. Per germline, CDR1 WSHSY and CDR2 SAAADI. This CDR3 comprises 13 residues. DNA of the CDR3: TGCGCCAGCAGTGACAGTCCTCAAGAGACCCAGTACTTC. Amino acids: CASSDSPQETQYF.

The chain recombines TRBV3-1 (or the pseudogene TRBV3-2) with TRBJ1-3; possibly TRBD1 for D (5 bases). CDR1 LGHDT and CDR2 YNNKEL come from the germline V gene (reference sequence). The V end was cut by 0 bases, the J end by 2 bases, with 20 bases between. The CDR3 consists of 19 residues. In DNA, the CDR3 is TGTGCCAGCAGCCAAGAGCGGAGTTCGGAGGGGAGTCCTGGAAACACCATATATTTT. Its translation is CASSQERSSEGSPGNTIYF.

This chain uses TRBV29-1 with TRBJ2-1; D may be TRBD1 (5 bases). V was trimmed by 2 bases and J by 2 bases, leaving 10 bases between them. Germline-derived CDR1 and CDR2 are SQVTM and ANQGSEA. The CDR3 consists of 14 residues. As DNA, the CDR3 is TGCAGCGTTGAAAGTCAGACAGCCTACAATGAGCAGTTCTTC. Protein product: CSVESQTAYNEQFF.